Listed below are T cell receptor beta chains from one sample, sequenced in a study of T cell changes during pregnancy in multiple sclerosis. Sequencing was performed with immunoSEQ multiplex PCR; in TCRdb, only in-frame clones are kept and a portion is missing. The sample contains 30,000 to 35,000 clones, roughly 89% of which appear only once. Sequencing was performed on CD8+ T cells from peripheral blood mononuclear cells, taken in the third trimester of pregnancy. The receptors come from a female donor with multiple sclerosis, enrolled in a pregnancy study. Each CDR3 is given without its conserved first and last residue. The D gene is left open where the match is weak.

V gene,CDR3 length,D gene,J gene,CDR3 protein
TRBV9,15,NA,TRBJ2-1,ASSGPQGASSYNEQF
TRBV5-1,9,NA,TRBJ1-1,ASSFGGEAF
TRBV5-5,12,NA,TRBJ1-1,ASSSLQGPTEAF
TRBV6-4,14,TRBD2,TRBJ2-3,ASSDSAGGSTDTQY
TRBV6-4,15,NA,TRBJ2-6,ASSDSAGNPGANVLT
TRBV13,13,TRBD1,TRBJ1-6,ASRGQPGGMSPLH
TRBV4-2,13,NA,TRBJ1-5,ASSQDPSRSQPQH
TRBV6-4,17,TRBD2,TRBJ2-1,ASSPHPLLADHTYNEQF
TRBV27,10,NA,TRBJ2-7,ASSSPSYEQY
TRBV29-1,9,NA,TRBJ2-1,SDHGGHEQF
TRBV7-9,10,TRBD1,TRBJ1-2,ASSPGQGGYT
TRBV29-1,12,TRBD1,TRBJ1-2,SVGYRGVSYGYT
TRBV5-1,11,NA,TRBJ1-2,ASSLTRGYGYT
TRBV7-2,12,NA,TRBJ2-3,ASTHTGSTDTQY
TRBV2,12,NA,TRBJ1-5,ASRWATSNQPQH
TRBV9,12,TRBD1,TRBJ1-2,ASSNPGGLYGYT
TRBV12-5,15,NA,TRBJ1-5,ASGPWGGGLSWQPQH
TRBV23-1,14,TRBD2,TRBJ2-1,ASSQYPLAGRNEQF
TRBV7-9,16,TRBD2,TRBJ2-5,ASSPREVSILAEETQY
TRBV9,12,TRBD1,TRBJ2-2,ASTQGAYTGELF
TRBV10-3,11,NA,TRBJ2-5,AISGLPKETQY
TRBV18,12,NA,TRBJ2-2,ASSPSTFGEELF
TRBV19,17,NA,TRBJ1-2,ASSIDRQGDLPLTHGYT
TRBV13,12,NA,TRBJ2-2,ASSPPHGGGELF